The rows below give T cell receptor beta chains drawn from one sample of a study of shared clonotypes between healthy human individuals. The data were produced by immunoSEQ multiplex PCR, yet TCRdb's version contains in-frame clones alone and is incomplete. Of more than 500,000 clones in the sample, approximately 96% were seen once. Material for sequencing was naive CD8+ T cells sorted from blood. These TCRs come from a woman aged 25-40 years in good health. The CDR3 runs from the conserved cysteine through the conserved F or W. A D gene is named only where the DNA matches it firmly. Clone size, where shown, is once, few, many, or a class for clones that have expanded.

TRBV7-8	.	TRBJ1-1	.	CASSLEGQVTEAFF	TGTGCCAGCAGCTTAGAGGGTCAGGTCACTGAAGCTTTCTTT
TRBV5-1	TRBD1	TRBJ2-7	few	CASSSGTGAYEQYF	TGCGCCAGCAGCTCCGGGACAGGGGCCTACGAGCAGTACTTC
TRBV14	.	TRBJ2-2	.	CASSPTSSAAGELFF	TGTGCCAGCAGCCCCACTAGTTCGGCCGCCGGGGAGCTGTTTTTT
TRBV19	.	TRBJ2-7	.	CASSMLGYEQYF	TGTGCCAGTAGTATGCTGGGATACGAGCAGTACTTC
TRBV7-2	.	TRBJ1-2	.	CASSLLGFYRSGYTF	TGTGCCAGCAGCTTACTGGGTTTTTATAGGAGTGGCTACACCTTC
TRBV19	TRBD2	TRBJ2-1	.	CASSIWAGAPDEQFF	TGTGCCAGTAGTATATGGGCGGGAGCTCCCGATGAGCAGTTCTTC
TRBV6-1	.	TRBJ1-2	.	CASSLGTASSYGYTF	TGTGCCAGCAGCCTGGGGACGGCAAGTTCCTATGGCTACACCTTC
TRBV29-1	.	TRBJ2-7	.	CSVVLASRPYEQYF	TGCAGCGTTGTTTTGGCTAGCCGGCCCTACGAGCAGTACTTC
TRBV2	TRBD2	TRBJ2-7	.	CASSVQTGGVSPYEQYF	TGTGCCAGCAGTGTTCAAACGGGAGGGGTTTCCCCCTACGAGCAGTACTTC
TRBV30	.	TRBJ2-2	few	CAWSNTGELFF	TGTGCCTGGAGCAACACCGGGGAGCTGTTTTTT
TRBV11-3	TRBD2	TRBJ2-1	.	CASSPGLAGYNEQFF	TGTGCCAGCAGCCCTGGACTAGCGGGATACAATGAGCAGTTCTTC
TRBV2	.	TRBJ2-3	.	CASGYDRAHSTDTQYF	TGTGCCAGCGGGTACGACAGAGCCCATAGCACAGATACGCAGTATTTT
TRBV4-1	TRBD2	TRBJ2-1	.	CASSHGTSGRDEQFF	TGCGCCAGCAGCCATGGGACTAGCGGGAGGGATGAGCAGTTCTTC
TRBV10-2	TRBD1	TRBJ1-1	.	CASSARDRGSSTEAFF	TGCGCCAGCAGTGCCAGGGACAGGGGTTCCAGCACTGAAGCTTTCTTT
TRBV5-6	.	TRBJ1-5	.	CASSLNQGQPQHF	TGTGCCAGCAGCTTGAATCAGGGTCAGCCCCAGCATTTT
TRBV25-1	.	TRBJ1-3	.	CASRSTGSGNTIYF	TGTGCCAGCCGATCTACAGGGTCTGGAAACACCATATATTTT
TRBV27	TRBD1	TRBJ2-4	once	CASSADRSGTKNIQYF	TGTGCCAGCAGTGCGGACAGGTCCGGGACCAAAAACATTCAGTACTTC